This T cell receptor beta chain was identified during a study of Ad26.COV2.S vaccination and SARS-CoV-2 variants. Germline assignment: CDR1 MNHEY and CDR2 SMNVEV (reference sequence). The CDR3 sequence is 13 residues long. Trimming left V 2 bases short and J 8 bases short, with 12 bases between. The sample's treatment: over 15 received Ad26.COV2.S at low or high dose, single or two shots; 5 received placebo; per-sample allocation not given. Samples came from day 63 after the first vaccine or placebo injection. Assay: immunoSEQ multiplex PCR; the TCRdb copy retains only in-frame clones and omits some. The table records hundreds of thousands of clones, about nine tenths of them present only once.

The clonotype was recovered from a person between 18 and 65 years old who received the Ad26.COV2.S COVID-19 vaccine or a placebo. The genes are TRBV27 and TRBJ1-2; the D gene is possibly TRBD1 (5 bases). The sequencing used peripheral blood, collected in a trial of Ad26.COV2.S vaccine versus placebo. The CDR3 nucleotides are TGTGCCAGCAGTTTACAGGGATCAAGGGGCTACACCTTC. It translates to CASSLQGSRGYTF.